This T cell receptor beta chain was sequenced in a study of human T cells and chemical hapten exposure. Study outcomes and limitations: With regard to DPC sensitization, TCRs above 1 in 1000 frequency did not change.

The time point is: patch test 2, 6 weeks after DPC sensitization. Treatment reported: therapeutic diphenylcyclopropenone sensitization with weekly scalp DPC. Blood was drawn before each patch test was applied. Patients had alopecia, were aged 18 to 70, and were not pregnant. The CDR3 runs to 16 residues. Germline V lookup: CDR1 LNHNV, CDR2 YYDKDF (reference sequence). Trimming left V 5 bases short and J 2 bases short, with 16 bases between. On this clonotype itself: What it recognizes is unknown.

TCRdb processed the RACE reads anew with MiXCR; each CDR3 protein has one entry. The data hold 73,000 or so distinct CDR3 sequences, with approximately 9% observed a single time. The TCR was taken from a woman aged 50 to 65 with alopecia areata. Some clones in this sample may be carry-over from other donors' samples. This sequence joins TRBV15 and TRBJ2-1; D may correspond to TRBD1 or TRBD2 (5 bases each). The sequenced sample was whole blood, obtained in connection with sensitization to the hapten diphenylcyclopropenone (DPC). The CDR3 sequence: CATSLLGTATYNEQFF. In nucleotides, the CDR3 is TGTGCCACCAGCTTACTCGGGACCGCTACCTACAATGAGCAGTTCTTC.